These 24 T cell receptor beta chains were all obtained from the same sample, sequenced in a study of T cell responses to AZD1222 COVID-19 vaccine. This table comes from immunoSEQ multiplex PCR, and its TCRdb copy is limited to in-frame clones, with some not included. The sample has 150,000 to 160,000 clones; 90% are singletons. The sample consisted of peripheral blood, taken on day 0 of AZD1222 vaccination. The source is an adult in good health.

The V and J genes are TRBV12-5 and TRBJ1-1; D may be TRBD1 (6 bases). Per germline, CDR1 LGHNT and CDR2 FRNRAP. This CDR3 region has 12 residues. Trimming pared 5 bases from V and 4 bases from J, leaving 8 bases between. CDR3 bases: TGTGCTAGTGGTACAGGGAGCACTGAAGCTTTCTTT. Protein: CASGTGSTEAFF.

To note about this clone: Other DNA sequences from this sample encode an identical CDR3 as well. The chain employs TRBV7-2 and TRBJ1-4, with 7 bases matching TRBD1. Germline CDR1 and CDR2: SGHTA and FQGNSA. The CDR3 runs 14 residues. The junction had 6 bases not matched to a gene; V was cut back by 3 bases and J by 8 bases. CDR3 sequence reads: CASSFNRGGEKLFF. The CDR3 nucleotides are TGTGCCAGCAGCTTCAACAGGGGAGGCGAAAAACTGTTTTTT.

The chain recombines TRBV5-6 with TRBJ1-4, with a possible D match to TRBD1 (5 bases). The V gene's germline CDR1 is SGHDT and CDR2 YYEEEE. This CDR3 comprises 16 residues. Trimming pared 1 base from V and 5 bases from J, leaving 15 bases between. The DNA for the CDR3 is TGTGCCAGCAGCTTGAGGGGTGGGTCTACCAATGAAAAACTGTTTTTT. This encodes CASSLRGGSTNEKLFF.

The chain recombines TRBV19 with TRBJ1-3, with D possibly matching TRBD1 (6 bases). This CDR3 is 16 amino acids long. The germline V and J ends were trimmed by 6 bases and 0 bases, with 15 bases remaining between them. The germline V gene has CDR1 LNHDA and CDR2 SQIVND (reference sequence). The DNA of the CDR3 is TGTGCCAGTAGGCTAAAGGACAGTCCCTCTGGAAACACCATATATTTT. Protein product: CASRLKDSPSGNTIYF.

The gene calls are TRBV11-2 and TRBJ1-3; no firm D call. This CDR3 has 17 residues. Trimming removed 8 bases at V and 0 bases at J, with 20 bases between. Germline CDR1 reads SGHAT; CDR2 reads FQNNGV. The CDR3 protein is CASSYGRWASSGNTIYF. CDR3 DNA: TGTGCCAGCTCTTACGGACGGTGGGCCTCCTCTGGAAACACCATATATTTT.

The chain has TRBV20-1 and TRBJ2-5; D is ambiguous. The ends were cut back, 2 bases at V and 5 bases at J, with 6 bases in the middle. This CDR3 is built from 11 residues. In germline, CDR1 is DFQATT, CDR2 SNEGSKA (reference sequence). Here the CDR3 DNA reads TGCAGTGCTAGACAAAGGGAGACCCAGTACTTC. It is translated as CSARQRETQYF.

The genes are TRBV14 and TRBJ1-6; D possibly corresponds to TRBD1 (6 bases). The CDR3 runs to 14 residues. Germline V CDR1 and CDR2: SGHDN, FVKESK. With 4 bases removed from V and 8 bases from J, the gap between germline ends came to 12 bases. The CDR3 nucleotides are TGTGCCAGCAGCCTAACAGGGAGGGATTCACCCCTCCACTTT. It codes for CASSLTGRDSPLHF.

DNA of the CDR3: TGTGCCAGCAGCCCCCTTTCCGGGGGGTTCACAGATACGCAGTATTTT. Encoded protein: CASSPLSGGFTDTQYF. This chain links TRBV7-2 with TRBJ2-3; TRBD2 matches 7 bases. Losses at the gene ends were 5 bases for V and 2 bases for J; bases not matched to a gene: 10. This CDR3 is built from 16 residues. The germline V gene encodes CDR1 SGHTA and CDR2 FQGNSA.

V is TRBV7-2 and J is TRBJ1-4; D uncertain. CDR3 length: 18 residues. CDR1 SGHTA and CDR2 FQGNSA come from the germline V gene. V was clipped by 5 bases and J by 5 bases, with 24 bases between them. CDR3: CASSPHGSGDPRNEKLFF. CDR3 sequence (DNA): TGTGCCAGCAGCCCACATGGATCGGGAGACCCCCGCAATGAAAAACTGTTTTTT. Using reference TRBV7-2 and TRBJ1-4 for the parts outside the CDR3, the full variable domain is GAGVSQSPSNKVTEKGKDVELRCDPISGHTALYWYRQSLGQGLEFLIYFQGNSAPDKSGLPSDRFSAERTGGSVSTLTIQRTQQEDSAVYLCASSPHGSGDPRNEKLFFGSGTQLSVL.

The chain recombines TRBV19 with TRBJ1-4; D unclear. CDR1 and CDR2 (germline): LNHDA, SQIVND (reference sequence). The CDR3 length is 15 residues. V was shortened by 4 bases and J by 5 bases, with 14 bases between the two germline ends. The CDR3 region has the DNA TGTGCCAGTAGTACGATGACCTCAAGGAATGAAAAACTGTTTTTT. The encoded protein is CASSTMTSRNEKLFF.

The rearrangement joins TRBV28 to TRBJ2-7, with D unclear. CDR3 length equals 16 residues. With 1 base removed from V and 0 bases from J, the gap between germline ends came to 13 bases. The germline V gene encodes CDR1 MDHEN and CDR2 SYDVKM. CDR3 amino acids: CASSLSGEVSSYEQYF. The DNA for the CDR3 is TGTGCCAGCAGTTTATCAGGCGAAGTGAGCTCCTACGAGCAGTACTTC.

The gene calls are TRBV24-1 and TRBJ2-3; no firm D call. The CDR3 extends over 15 amino acids. Per the germline V gene, CDR1 is KGHDR and CDR2 is SFDVKD. The ends were cut back, 4 bases at V and 1 base at J, with 11 bases in the middle. CDR3 sequence (DNA): TGTGCCACCAGTGACTCACAACCGGGCACAGATACGCAGTATTTT. It codes for CATSDSQPGTDTQYF.

The V call is TRBV9, the J call TRBJ2-3, with D uncertain. CDR1 is SGDLS, CDR2 YYNGEE, per germline. This CDR3 has 13 residues. Trimming took 3 bases from V and 0 from J, leaving 5 bases between them. The CDR3 coding sequence is TGTGCCAGCAGCGGGCCTAGCACAGATACGCAGTATTTT. It codes for CASSGPSTDTQYF.

This chain links TRBV5-1 with TRBJ1-6, with TRBD1 as a possible D gene (5 bases). The CDR3 length is 13 residues. CDR1 is SGHRS and CDR2 is YFSETQ in the germline V gene. The V end lost 4 bases, the J end lost 11 bases, and 13 bases lay between the germline ends. The CDR3 sequence is CASSQAPGTPLHF. The CDR3 nucleotides read TGCGCCAGCAGCCAAGCCCCAGGGACACCCCTCCACTTT.

The chain links TRBV18 to TRBJ2-1, with a weak D call TRBD2 (5 bases). This CDR3 has 13 residues. Trimming left V 4 bases short and J 7 bases short, with 11 bases between. CDR1 is KGHSH and CDR2 is LQKENI in the germline V gene. DNA of the CDR3: TGTGCCAGCTCACTTTCCCGGGGTAATGAGCAGTTCTTC. Protein product: CASSLSRGNEQFF.

This chain links TRBV7-2 with TRBJ2-1; D possibly uses TRBD1 or TRBD2 (5 bases each). CDR3 length equals 13 residues. Between the trimmed V and J ends, which lost 1 base and 9 bases, there was a span of 10 bases. The V gene's germline CDR1 is SGHTA and CDR2 FQGNSA. Here the CDR3 DNA reads TGTGCCAGCAGCTTAGTGGGACCCCCTGAGCAGTTCTTC. Its protein product is CASSLVGPPEQFF.

V gene TRBV5-1 combines with J gene TRBJ2-2, with 9 bases aligning to TRBD2. Germline trimming cut 6 bases from V and 5 bases from J; bases unmatched to any gene: 14. The length of the CDR3 is 17 residues. The V gene's germline CDR1 is SGHRS and CDR2 YFSETQ. The CDR3 DNA follows: TGCGCCAGCACCCAAGGGACTAGCTCAAAGAGGACCGGGGAGCTGTTTTTT. Its translation: CASTQGTSSKRTGELFF.

The genes are TRBV5-1 and TRBJ1-2; TRBD1 aligns across 8 bases. Germline lookup yields CDR1 SGHRS and CDR2 YFSETQ. The CDR3 is 15 residues long. Losses at the gene ends were 2 bases for V and 3 bases for J; bases not matched to a gene: 6. This chain's CDR3 is CASSLDRGRDYGYTF. CDR3 nucleotide sequence: TGCGCCAGCAGCTTAGACAGGGGCAGAGACTATGGCTACACCTTC.

In nucleotides, the CDR3 is TGTGCCAGCAGCCCTCCGTTGGCGGGAGGGGTCTACAATGAGCAGTTCTTC. This sequence encodes CASSPPLAGGVYNEQFF. The chain has TRBV7-9 and TRBJ2-1; 9 positions agree with TRBD2. CDR1 and CDR2 from the germline V gene are SEHNR and FQNEAQ (reference sequence). The junction had 11 bases not matched to a gene; V was cut back by 5 bases and J by 3 bases. CDR3 length equals 17 residues. Combining the CDR3 with reference TRBV7-9 and TRBJ2-1 gives the whole variable domain DTGVSQNPRHKITKRGQNVTFRCDPISEHNRLYWYRQTLGQGPEFLTYFQNEAQLEKSRLLSDRFSAERPKGSFSTLEIQRTEQGDSAMYLCASSPPLAGGVYNEQFFGPGTRLTVL.

The rearrangement uses TRBV20-1 and TRBJ2-7, with 7 bases lining up with TRBD2. V lost 7 bases to trimming and J lost 6 bases; unmatched junction nucleotides: 3. The CDR3 consists of 10 residues. Per germline, CDR1 DFQATT and CDR2 SNEGSKA (reference sequence). CDR3 nucleotide sequence: TGCAGTGTCGCGGGGGTCGAGCAGTACTTC. Amino acid sequence: CSVAGVEQYF.

The chain is built from TRBV5-1 and TRBJ1-4; TRBD1 might be the D (6 bases). This CDR3 comprises 14 residues. The V gene lost 4 bases and the J gene lost 7 bases, with 14 bases spanning the gap. Per the germline V gene, CDR1 is SGHRS and CDR2 is YFSETQ. The DNA of the CDR3 is TGCGCCAGCAGCGCAGGGGAGATGGGTGAAAAACTGTTTTTT. Its protein product is CASSAGEMGEKLFF.

This chain's CDR3 is CASSSNTEAFF. DNA of the CDR3: TGTGCCAGCAGCTCCAACACTGAAGCTTTCTTT. The rearrangement links TRBV7-2 to TRBJ1-1; D gene ambiguous. The CDR3 covers 11 residues. The V end was cut by 4 bases, the J end by 2 bases, with 2 bases between. Per germline, CDR1 SGHTA and CDR2 FQGNSA. The variable domain in full, with the rest retrieved from reference TRBV7-2 and TRBJ1-1, is GAGVSQSPSNKVTEKGKDVELRCDPISGHTALYWYRQSLGQGLEFLIYFQGNSAPDKSGLPSDRFSAERTGGSVSTLTIQRTQQEDSAVYLCASSSNTEAFFGQGTRLTVV.

The rearrangement uses TRBV5-1 and TRBJ2-3; 7 positions match TRBD1. V was pared by 6 bases and J by 2 bases, with 9 bases of the junction left unmatched. Germline values: CDR1 SGHRS, CDR2 YFSETQ. The CDR3 spans 15 residues. The CDR3 protein is CASTGGMILTDTQYF. CDR3 sequence (DNA): TGCGCCAGCACAGGGGGTATGATTCTCACAGATACGCAGTATTTT.

The CDR3 sequence is CASSWQFRGYTF. The CDR3 DNA is TGTGCCAGCAGTTGGCAGTTTCGGGGCTACACCTTC. The chain is built from TRBV28 and TRBJ1-2; D remains unclear. Per germline, CDR1 MDHEN and CDR2 SYDVKM. CDR3 length: 12 residues. The V and J ends lost 4 bases and 8 bases respectively, with 11 bases between them.